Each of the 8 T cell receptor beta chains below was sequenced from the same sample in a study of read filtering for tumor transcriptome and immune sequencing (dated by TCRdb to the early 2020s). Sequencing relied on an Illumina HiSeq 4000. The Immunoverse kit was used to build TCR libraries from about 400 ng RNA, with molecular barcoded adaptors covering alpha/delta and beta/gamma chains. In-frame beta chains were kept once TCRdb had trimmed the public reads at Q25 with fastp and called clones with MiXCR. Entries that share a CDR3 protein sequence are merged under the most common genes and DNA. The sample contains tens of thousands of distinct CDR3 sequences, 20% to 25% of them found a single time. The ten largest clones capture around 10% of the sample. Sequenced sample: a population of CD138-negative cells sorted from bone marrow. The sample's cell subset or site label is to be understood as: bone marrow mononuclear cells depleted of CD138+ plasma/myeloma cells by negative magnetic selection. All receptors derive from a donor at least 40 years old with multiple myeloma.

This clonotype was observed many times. The CDR3 loop reads CSVGQTRPGETQYF. The CDR3 DNA is TGCAGCGTTGGCCAGACTCGTCCGGGAGAGACCCAGTACTTC. The chain carries TRBV29-1 and TRBJ2-5; D is ambiguous. Between the trimmed V and J ends, which lost 4 bases and 4 bases, there was a span of 16 bases. Germline assignment: CDR1 SQVTM and CDR2 ANQGSEA. CDR3 size: 14 residues.

CDR3 loop: CASSSLNQPQHF. CDR3 nucleotide sequence: TGTGCCAGCAGTTCCTTAAATCAGCCCCAGCATTTT. The V gene is TRBV28, the J gene TRBJ1-5; the D is unclear. The germline V and J ends were trimmed by 4 bases and 4 bases, with 5 bases remaining between them. CDR3 length: 12 residues. In germline, CDR1 is MDHEN, CDR2 SYDVKM. The complete variable domain, with remaining parts taken from reference TRBV28 and TRBJ1-5, reads DVKVTQSSRYLVKRTGEKVFLECVQDMDHENMFWYRQDPGLGLRLIYFSYDVKMKEKGDIPEGYSVSREKKERFSLILESASTNQTSMYLCASSSLNQPQHFGDGTRLSIL.

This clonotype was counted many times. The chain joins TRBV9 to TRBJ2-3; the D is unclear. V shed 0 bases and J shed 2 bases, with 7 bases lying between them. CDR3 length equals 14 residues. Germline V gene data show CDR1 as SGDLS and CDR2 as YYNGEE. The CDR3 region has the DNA TGTGCCAGCAGCGTAGAAGTTAACACAGATACGCAGTATTTT. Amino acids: CASSVEVNTDTQYF.

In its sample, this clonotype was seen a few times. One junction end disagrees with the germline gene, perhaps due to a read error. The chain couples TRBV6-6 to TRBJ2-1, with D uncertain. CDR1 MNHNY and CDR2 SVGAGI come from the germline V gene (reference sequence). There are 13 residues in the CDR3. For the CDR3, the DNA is TGTGCCAGCAGTGTCTTCTCCTACAATGCGCAGTTCTTC. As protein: CASSVFSYNAQFF.

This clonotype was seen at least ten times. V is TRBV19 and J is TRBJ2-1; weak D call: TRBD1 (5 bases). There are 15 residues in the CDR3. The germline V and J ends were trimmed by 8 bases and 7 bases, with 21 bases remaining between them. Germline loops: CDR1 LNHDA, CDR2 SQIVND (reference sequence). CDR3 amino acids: CASPKIGHLRNEQFF. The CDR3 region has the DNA TGTGCCAGTCCCAAAATCGGACACCTTCGAAATGAGCAGTTCTTC.

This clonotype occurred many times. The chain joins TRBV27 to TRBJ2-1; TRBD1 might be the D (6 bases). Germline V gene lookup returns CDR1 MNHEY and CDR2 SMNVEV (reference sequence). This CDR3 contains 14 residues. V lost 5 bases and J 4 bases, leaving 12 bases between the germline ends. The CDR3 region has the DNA TGTGCCAGCAGTCGGGACGGGACATACAATGAGCAGTTCTTC. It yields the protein CASSRDGTYNEQFF.

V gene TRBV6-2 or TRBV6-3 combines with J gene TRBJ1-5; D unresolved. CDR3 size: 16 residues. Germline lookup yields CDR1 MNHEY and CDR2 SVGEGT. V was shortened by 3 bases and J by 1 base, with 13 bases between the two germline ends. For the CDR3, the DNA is TGTGCCAGCAGTTATTATGTTCCCAGGAGCAATCAGCCCCAGCATTTT. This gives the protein CASSYYVPRSNQPQHF.

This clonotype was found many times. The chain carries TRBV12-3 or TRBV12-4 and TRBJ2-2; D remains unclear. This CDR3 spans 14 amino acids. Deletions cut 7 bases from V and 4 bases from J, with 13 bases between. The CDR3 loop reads CASTWAWGTGELFF. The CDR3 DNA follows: TGTGCCAGCACATGGGCGTGGGGCACCGGGGAGCTGTTTTTT.